This entry lists 32 T cell receptor beta chains sequenced from one sample in a study of T-cell reconstitution after alpha-beta-depleted transplantation in children. TCRbeta library preparation incorporated unique molecular identifiers. Using its own MiXCR run on the PCR reads, TCRdb lists one record per CDR3 protein. The sample records fewer than 550,000 distinct CDR3 sequences, 11% being singletons. The specimen comprised PBMCs, mostly from graft donor cells, sampled 180 days after TCRalphabeta/CD19-depleted stem cell transplant. The origin of the receptors is a female patient under 10 years old who had a stem cell transplant for aplastic anemia, so the T cells may come from the graft donor.

The rearrangement links TRBV4-2 to TRBJ2-2; D not certain. V was clipped by 4 bases and J by 6 bases, with 12 bases between them. Germline CDR1 reads LGHNA; CDR2 reads YNFKEQ. This CDR3 is 14 amino acids long. CDR3: CASSPRRVAGELFF. The CDR3 nucleotides read TGTGCCAGCAGCCCAAGGCGCGTCGCCGGGGAGCTGTTTTTT.

Only a few counts were recorded for this clonotype. This chain uses TRBV14 with TRBJ2-5; D gene unclear. Germline-derived CDR1 and CDR2 are SGHDN and FVKESK. The CDR3 runs 14 residues. V gave up 4 bases and J gave up 5 bases, with 14 bases separating them. The CDR3 spells CASSPSSRSETQYF. Written as DNA, the CDR3 is TGTGCCAGCAGCCCGAGCTCGAGAAGTGAGACCCAGTACTTC.

J is TRBJ1-5 and V is TRBV25-1; D gene ambiguous. CDR1 is MGHDK and CDR2 is SYGVNS in the germline V gene. Trimming took 2 bases from V and 2 from J, leaving 7 bases between them. This CDR3 spans 14 amino acids. The CDR3 protein is CASSEVRGNQPQHF. The DNA for the CDR3 is TGTGCCAGCAGTGAAGTCCGGGGCAATCAGCCCCAGCATTTT.

This clonotype turned up a few times. The DNA for the CDR3 is TGCGCCAGCAGCCAAGCGGTCTACAGGTCCGAGACCCAGTACTTC. Translated: CASSQAVYRSETQYF. This chain joins TRBV4-3 and TRBJ2-5, with D possibly TRBD1 on 5 matching bases. Trimming removed 1 base at V and 5 bases at J, with 14 bases between. CDR3 length: 15 residues. Germline values: CDR1 LGHNA, CDR2 YSLEER.

CDR3 bases: TGTGCCAGCAGTTTTAGTCCGGGACAGGGTTTGCACGTC. Residues: CASSFSPGQGLHV. This rearrangement joins TRBV12-3 or TRBV12-4 to TRBJ2-7; 9 nucleotides agree with TRBD1. There are 13 residues in the CDR3.

This clonotype turned up a few times. The chain is built from TRBV6-5 and TRBJ2-7; 8 positions match TRBD2. The V gene end was trimmed by 0 bases and the J gene end by 3 bases; junction bases not matched to a gene: 4. The germline gives CDR1 MNHEY, CDR2 SVGAGI. The CDR3 covers 15 residues. The CDR3 here is CASSYSASGYYEQYF. CDR3 sequence (DNA): TGTGCCAGCAGTTACTCAGCTAGCGGGTACTACGAGCAGTACTTC.

This clonotype was counted between two and nine times. V usage is TRBV18 and J usage is TRBJ1-1, with TRBD1 matching over 9 bases. The ends lost 6 bases at V and 8 bases at J; junction bases unmatched: 10. The CDR3 consists of 14 residues. CDR1 and CDR2 (germline): KGHSH, LQKENI. CDR3 region: CASSIEGQGTEAFF. CDR3 nucleotide sequence: TGTGCCAGCTCCATTGAGGGACAGGGCACCGAAGCTTTCTTT.

This clonotype was recorded a few times. The J gene is TRBJ2-5, the V gene TRBV12-3 or TRBV12-4; no clear D. This CDR3 comprises 15 residues. V shed 3 bases and J shed 2 bases, with 13 bases lying between them. CDR3 in DNA: TGTGCCAGCAGTTTCCGGGCACCATTGCAAGAGACCCAGTACTTC. Residues: CASSFRAPLQETQYF.

This clonotype was counted a few times. The rearrangement joins TRBV27 to TRBJ2-3; 7 nucleotides match TRBD1. Germline V CDR1 and CDR2: MNHEY, SMNVEV (reference sequence). The V gene end was trimmed by 6 bases and the J gene end by 3 bases; junction bases not matched to a gene: 9. This CDR3 has 15 residues. Here the CDR3 reads CASSPGTVPTDTQYF. The CDR3 DNA reads as TGTGCCAGCAGCCCCGGGACAGTCCCAACAGATACGCAGTATTTT.

The chain recombines TRBV4-1 with TRBJ2-3; perhaps TRBD2 as D (6 bases). V was cut by 11 bases and J by 2 bases, with 14 bases left in between. Germline V CDR1 and CDR2: MGHRA, YSYEKL. The CDR3 covers 13 residues. The CDR3 bases are TGCGCCGGAGGGGCACCCTTCACAGATACGCAGTATTTT. Translating it yields CAGGAPFTDTQYF.

The chain combines TRBV20-1 with TRBJ2-1, with D perhaps matching TRBD2 (5 bases). Looked up from germline, CDR1 is DFQATT and CDR2 is SNEGSKA (reference sequence). The CDR3 is 15 residues long. V was shortened by 5 bases and J by 3 bases, with 17 bases between the two germline ends. The CDR3 spells CSAPNWRAIYNEQFF. The CDR3 DNA sequence: TGCAGTGCTCCTAATTGGCGGGCAATCTACAATGAGCAGTTCTTC.

This clonotype was seen a handful of times. The rearrangement uses TRBV18 and TRBJ2-1, with a possible D match to TRBD2 (6 bases). Germline V gives CDR1 KGHSH, CDR2 LQKENI. The CDR3 contains 14 residues. Between the trimmed V and J ends, which lost 8 bases and 8 bases, there was a span of 19 bases. CDR3 bases: TGTGCCAGCACTACCAGACGGGGGAGGTATGAGCAGTTCTTC. Its protein product is CASTTRRGRYEQFF.

This clonotype was recorded many times. The rearrangement links TRBV29-1 to TRBJ1-1; possible D gene TRBD1, 5 bases. V was shortened by 0 bases and J by 10 bases, with 9 bases between the two germline ends. Germline V gene data show CDR1 as SQVTM and CDR2 as ANQGSEA. The CDR3 has 11 residues. CDR3 region: CSVEDFGTAFF. CDR3 DNA: TGCAGCGTTGAAGATTTCGGGACAGCTTTCTTT. The full variable domain, its missing parts supplied by reference TRBV29-1 and TRBJ1-1, is SAVISQKPSRDICQRGTSLTIQCQVDSQVTMMFWYRQQPGQSLTLIATANQGSEATYESGFVIDKFPISRPNLTFSTLTVSNMSPEDSSIYLCSVEDFGTAFFGQGTRLTVV.

This clonotype was seen a handful of times. The chain joins TRBV6-2 or TRBV6-3 to TRBJ2-2; D possibly corresponds to TRBD1 (5 bases). CDR3 length equals 15 residues. Trimming took off 7 bases at V and 8 bases at J, with 20 bases between the two ends. Looked up from germline, CDR1 is MNHEY and CDR2 is SVGEGT. The CDR3 reads CASTQGGRLFGELFF. Written as DNA, the CDR3 is TGTGCCAGCACCCAGGGCGGACGTCTTTTTGGGGAGCTGTTTTTT.

Regarding this clonotype: This may be a read error, as it is one base from a much larger clone. V usage is TRBV12-3 or TRBV12-4 and J usage is TRBJ2-7; the D gene is possibly TRBD2 (6 bases). The CDR3 spans 19 residues. CDR3 nucleotide sequence: TGTGCCTGCAGTTTTGGCGGGACCGGGTTCTCAACGGTGCGCGGCGAGCAGTACGTC. As protein: CACSFGGTGFSTVRGEQYV.

This clonotype was seen a single time. CDR3 in DNA: TGTGCCAGCAGCGGCCGGGACGGTGGGCGGAATGAAAAACTGTTTTTT. Protein: CASSGRDGGRNEKLFF. The chain links TRBV11-1 to TRBJ1-4, with D maybe TRBD1 (5 bases). Germline loops: CDR1 SGHAT, CDR2 FQDESV (reference sequence). Deletions cut 5 bases from V and 5 bases from J, with 18 bases between. CDR3 length: 16 amino acids.

The sample holds a few counts of this clonotype. The V call is TRBV12-3 or TRBV12-4, the J call TRBJ2-4; weak D call: TRBD1 (5 bases). This CDR3 comprises 15 residues. Trimming removed 5 bases at V and 0 bases at J, with 11 bases between. The CDR3 is CASSARVLAKNIQYF. CDR3 DNA sequence: TGTGCCAGCAGTGCCAGGGTTCTAGCCAAAAACATTCAGTACTTC.

The rearrangement links TRBV7-2 to TRBJ2-5; the D gene is possibly TRBD1 (6 bases). This CDR3 has 15 residues. The V gene lost 5 bases and the J gene lost 5 bases, with 18 bases spanning the gap. Germline CDR1 reads SGHTA; CDR2 reads FQGNSA. CDR3 bases: TGTGCCAGCAGCAAAACTGGGTGGGGGCCGGAGACCCAGTACTTC. It codes for CASSKTGWGPETQYF.

To note about this clonotype: Possible read error: a much larger clone is one base away. The genes are TRBV6-1 and TRBJ2-1, with 9 bases aligning to TRBD2. Trimming took 8 bases from V and 3 from J; bases not matched to a gene: 8. The CDR3 spans 15 residues. Germline assignment: CDR1 MNHNS and CDR2 SASEGT. CDR3 residues: CASCGLAPLYNEQFF. In DNA form, the CDR3 reads TGTGCCAGCTGTGGACTAGCGCCTCTCTACAATGAGCAGTTCTTC.

This clonotype was observed a few times. The chain links TRBV5-1 to TRBJ2-4; 8 positions agree with TRBD1. This CDR3 is built from 17 residues. J lost 9 bases, V lost 0 bases, and 14 bases had no gene match. The germline CDR1 and CDR2 sequences are SGHRS and YFSETQ. CDR3 bases: TGCGCCAGCAGCTTGGACGCATGTGGACAGGGAAGTTGCATTCAGTACTTC. It encodes CASSLDACGQGSCIQYF.

This clonotype has a count of ten or more. The V and J genes are TRBV29-1 and TRBJ2-7, with D tentatively TRBD2 (5 bases). Germline loops: CDR1 SQVTM, CDR2 ANQGSEA. The ends were cut back, 2 bases at V and 3 bases at J, with 14 bases in the middle. The CDR3 loop spans 14 amino acids. CDR3 sequence (DNA): TGCAGCGTTGAACTTTATGGGAGAAGCTACGAGCAGTACGTC. It is translated as CSVELYGRSYEQYV.

This clonotype was seen a few times. The gene calls are TRBV4-1 and TRBJ2-5; D call uncertain. The ends were cut back, 0 bases at V and 7 bases at J, with 12 bases in the middle. Germline assignment: CDR1 MGHRA and CDR2 YSYEKL. The CDR3 loop spans 14 amino acids. The CDR3 region has the DNA TGCGCCAGCAGCCAAGATCCCCGAAGTGGGACCCAGTACTTC. This translates into CASSQDPRSGTQYF.

The chain joins TRBV13 to TRBJ1-3; 7 nucleotides align to TRBD1. The V and J ends lost 1 base and 3 bases, in that order; junction bases with no gene match: 6. The germline gives CDR1 PRHDT, CDR2 FYEKMQ (reference sequence). This CDR3 contains 16 residues. The CDR3 sequence is CASSLVEGAIGNTIYF. The CDR3 region has the DNA TGTGCCAGCAGCTTAGTCGAGGGGGCGATTGGAAACACCATATATTTT. The whole variable domain, remainder taken from reference TRBV13 and TRBJ1-3, is AAGVIQSPRHLIKEKRETATLKCYPIPRHDTVYWYQQGPGQDPQFLISFYEKMQSDKGSIPDRFSAQQFSDYHSELNMSSLELGDSALYFCASSLVEGAIGNTIYFGEGSWLTVV.

The chain carries TRBV7-2 and TRBJ2-7; D is perhaps TRBD1 (6 bases). CDR3 size: 14 residues. V lost 5 bases, J lost 0 bases, and 11 bases lay in between. The germline CDR1 and CDR2 sequences are SGHTA and FQGNSA. The CDR3 coding sequence is TGTGCCAGCAGCCAACGACAGGTCTCCTACGAGCAGTACTTC. Translated: CASSQRQVSYEQYF.

This clonotype was counted between two and nine times. The chain carries TRBV4-1 and TRBJ2-1, with TRBD2 identical over 8 bases. This CDR3 has 17 amino acids. CDR1 MGHRA and CDR2 YSYEKL come from the germline V gene. The trim removed 3 bases at V and 0 bases at J, leaving 7 bases unmatched. CDR3 region: CASSHLSGGGSYNEQFF. CDR3 coding DNA: TGCGCCAGCAGCCACCTATCGGGAGGGGGCTCCTACAATGAGCAGTTCTTC.

This clonotype was detected only a few times. The chain couples TRBV7-9 to TRBJ1-2, with 11 nucleotides matching TRBD1. V shed 5 bases and J 2 bases; nucleotides not matched to a gene: 7. This CDR3 region has 16 residues. Germline-derived CDR1 and CDR2 are SEHNR and FQNEAQ (reference sequence). The CDR3: CASSRDRGVRNYGYTF. In DNA form, the CDR3 reads TGTGCCAGCAGCCGGGACAGGGGGGTAAGAAACTATGGCTACACCTTC.

This clonotype was observed at least ten times. The chain uses TRBV7-8 and TRBJ2-2; no firm D call. This CDR3 is built from 12 residues. Germline CDR1 reads SGHVS; CDR2 reads FQNEAQ. Trimming cost V 5 bases and J 5 bases, with 6 bases left between them. CDR3 sequence (DNA): TGTGCCAGCAGCCACGGGACCGGGGAGCTGTTTTTT. Protein: CASSHGTGELFF. Variable domain in full (rest from reference TRBV7-8 and TRBJ2-2): GAGVSQSPRYKVAKRGQDVALRCDPISGHVSLFWYQQALGQGPEFLTYFQNEAQLDKSGLPSDRFFAERPEGSVSTLKIQRTQQEDSAVYLCASSHGTGELFFGEGSRLTVL.

This chain uses TRBV7-8 with TRBJ2-1; D unclear. The CDR3 consists of 14 residues. The V end lost 4 bases, the J end lost 3 bases, and 10 bases lay between the germline ends. CDR1 and CDR2 from the germline V gene are SGHVS and FQNEAQ. Here the CDR3 reads CASSSLADYNEQFF. The CDR3, as DNA: TGTGCCAGCAGCTCCCTCGCGGACTACAATGAGCAGTTCTTC.

To note about this clonotype: Given the absence of the conserved phenylalanine or tryptophan at the CDR3 end, a read error is likely. This rearrangement joins TRBV7-2 to TRBJ2-7; 7 nucleotides match TRBD2. The CDR3 loop spans 15 amino acids. Germline CDR1 SGHTA, CDR2 FQGNSA. Germline trimming cut 4 bases from V and 3 bases from J; bases unmatched to any gene: 9. The CDR3 DNA reads TGTGCCAGCAGCTCTCAGGCTAGCGGTGGCTACGAGCAGTACGCC. Amino acids: CASSSQASGGYEQYA.

The chain recombines TRBV4-3 with TRBJ1-5; TRBD1 might be the D (5 bases). This CDR3 has 13 amino acids. V gave up 3 bases and J gave up 6 bases, with 9 bases separating them. The germline V gene has CDR1 LGHNA and CDR2 YSLEER. CDR3 nucleotides: TGCGCCAGCAGCCACGCTGGGGGTCAGCCCCAGCATTTT. It translates to CASSHAGGQPQHF.

This clonotype was seen a few times. CDR3 coding DNA: TGTGCCAGCAGACCTCCGGGACAGTATAACGAGCAGTACTTC. Protein: CASRPPGQYNEQYF. The chain uses TRBV28 and TRBJ2-7; 7 bases align to TRBD1. This CDR3 has 14 residues. V lost 6 bases, J lost 5 bases, and 10 bases stayed unmatched. Germline loops: CDR1 MDHEN, CDR2 SYDVKM. Variable domain in full (rest from reference TRBV28 and TRBJ2-7): DVKVTQSSRYLVKRTGEKVFLECVQDMDHENMFWYRQDPGLGLRLIYFSYDVKMKEKGDIPEGYSVSREKKERFSLILESASTNQTSMYLCASRPPGQYNEQYFGPGTRLTVT.

The rearrangement uses TRBV7-7 and TRBJ2-1; 11 nucleotides agree with TRBD2. CDR3 length: 18 residues. CDR1 is SSHAT and CDR2 is FNYEAQ in the germline V gene (reference sequence). Unmatched junction bases numbered 9, after V lost 5 bases and J lost 0 bases. The CDR3 region is CASSPLGLAGGSYNEQFF. CDR3 coding DNA: TGTGCCAGCAGCCCACTTGGGCTAGCGGGAGGCTCCTACAATGAGCAGTTCTTC. The variable domain in full, completed from reference TRBV7-7 and TRBJ2-1, reads GAGVSQSPRYKVTKRGQDVTLRCDPISSHATLYWYQQALGQGPEFLTYFNYEAQPDKSGLPSDRFSAERPEGSISTLTIQRTEQRDSAMYRCASSPLGLAGGSYNEQFFGPGTRLTVL.